The T cell receptor beta chain under discussion was sequenced for a study of blood T cell repertoires in COVID-19. Across the study: Donors in the United States, Italy and Spain gave samples during acute or convalescent COVID-19. PBMCs, B-cell-depleted T cells, or T cells were the source of the cDNA or gDNA that made up the material.

In germline, CDR1 is SGHKS, CDR2 YYEKEE (reference sequence). V trimming: 4 bases; J trimming: 6 bases; junction bases outside the gene matches: 16. The CDR3 has 16 amino acids. Methods used by the authors: Researchers report that nucleated cell counts were estimated from reference gene primer amplification. Libraries were prepared by immunoSEQ multiplex PCR; TCRdb keeps only in-frame clonotypes and omits some of them. The V and J calls and clone size come from that table; D and trimming were worked out from the DNA. The sample shows more than 65,000 clones, roughly 84% of them seen only once. The chain joins TRBV5-5 to TRBJ2-7; 7 positions match TRBD2. The sequencing input was peripheral blood. The source of this sequence is a woman aged 50 to 60 with acute or convalescent COVID-19. This CDR3 is CASSPSARLAAGEQYF. DNA for the CDR3: TGTGCCAGCAGCCCCTCCGCCCGACTAGCCGCCGGCGAGCAGTACTTC.